These 20 T cell receptor beta chains share one sample of origin, sequenced in a study of blood T cell repertoires in COVID-19. Some clones are missing from TCRdb's copy, which holds only in-frame ones; the method was immunoSEQ multiplex PCR. Among 200,000 to 250,000 clones listed, 70% to 85% were seen once. Input material: PBMCs or T cells enriched from blood (not recorded which). All receptors come from an older woman who had recovered from COVID-19.

This chain uses TRBV6-1 with TRBJ1-1, with TRBD1 matching 9 bases. V was clipped by 2 bases and J by 7 bases; unmatched bases: 14. This CDR3 is built from 17 residues. Germline V CDR1 and CDR2: MNHNS, SASEGT. In DNA, the CDR3 is TGTGCCAGCAGTGAATTTTCAACAGGGGGCAATGGAGTTGAAGCTTTCTTT. Translating it yields CASSEFSTGGNGVEAFF.

On this clone itself: Other DNA sequences in this specimen translate into the identical CDR3. This sequence joins TRBV4-1 and TRBJ1-1; 10 bases are a match to TRBD1. Trimming at V came to 4 bases and at J to 0 bases, leaving 5 bases not matched to a gene. Germline V lookup: CDR1 MGHRA, CDR2 YSYEKL. This CDR3 is 16 amino acids long. CDR3 nucleotide sequence: TGCGCCAGCAGCCTCCGGGACAGGGGCCTGAACACTGAAGCTTTCTTT. As protein: CASSLRDRGLNTEAFF.

For this clone: Other nucleotide sequences from this sample produce the same CDR3. This rearrangement joins TRBV7-9 to TRBJ1-1; D uncertain. V was clipped by 3 bases and J by 1 base, with 6 bases between them. The CDR3 length is 13 residues. Germline V lookup: CDR1 SEHNR, CDR2 FQNEAQ (reference sequence). CDR3 in DNA: TGTGCCAGCAGCTTCCATCCGAACACTGAAGCTTTCTTT. This translates into CASSFHPNTEAFF.

The gene calls are TRBV19 and TRBJ2-7, with 10 bases lining up with TRBD2. The germline CDR1 and CDR2 sequences are LNHDA and SQIVND (reference sequence). Trimming took 5 bases from V and 4 from J; bases not matched to a gene: 8. There are 15 residues in the CDR3. CDR3 residues: CASSPRTSGSYEQYF. The DNA of the CDR3 is TGTGCCAGTAGTCCACGGACTAGCGGTTCGTACGAGCAGTACTTC.

This chain connects TRBV18 to TRBJ2-5, with D maybe TRBD1 (6 bases). Germline assignment: CDR1 KGHSH and CDR2 LQKENI. The CDR3 extends over 18 amino acids. V was trimmed by 3 bases and J by 3 bases, leaving 23 bases between them. In DNA, the CDR3 is TGTGCCAGCTCACCGAATTCCCCTTCCCCAGGGACAAAAGAGACCCAGTACTTC. Translating gives CASSPNSPSPGTKETQYF.

The rearrangement joins TRBV5-4 to TRBJ1-3, with D maybe TRBD1 (5 bases). Germline CDR1 reads SGHNT; CDR2 reads YYREEE (reference sequence). The CDR3 contains 15 residues. Deletions cut 4 bases from V and 2 bases from J, with 13 bases between. CDR3 bases: TGTGCCAGCAGCCTGGCGGGGACTGCTGGAAACACCATATATTTT. Its protein is CASSLAGTAGNTIYF.

This clone occurred a few times. In DNA, the CDR3 is TGTGCCAGTAGTCGGGGGGGGACAGGGGCGGTGAAGACCCAGTACTTC. It codes for CASSRGGTGAVKTQYF. V and J are TRBV19 and TRBJ2-5; 10 nucleotides line up with TRBD1. The CDR3 length is 16 residues. CDR1 and CDR2 (germline): LNHDA, SQIVND (reference sequence). The V and J ends lost 5 bases and 6 bases, in that order; junction bases with no gene match: 12.

The genes are TRBV19 and TRBJ2-7, with 8 bases matching TRBD2. Germline CDR1 is LNHDA and CDR2 is SQIVND (reference sequence). V was clipped by 4 bases and J by 5 bases; unmatched bases: 7. CDR3 length equals 14 residues. In DNA form, the CDR3 reads TGTGCCAGTAGTAAACGGGCGGGAGGCGACGAGCAGTACTTC. Protein: CASSKRAGGDEQYF. Full variable domain (missing parts from reference TRBV19 and TRBJ2-7): DGGITQSPKYLFRKEGQNVTLSCEQNLNHDAMYWYRQDPGQGLRLIYYSQIVNDFQKGDIAEGYSVSREKKESFPLTVTSAQKNPTAFYLCASSKRAGGDEQYFGPGTRLTVT.

The V call is TRBV19, the J call TRBJ2-6, with a possible D match to TRBD1 (6 bases). CDR1 is LNHDA, CDR2 SQIVND, per germline (reference sequence). V shed 6 bases and J shed 1 base, with 19 bases lying between them. The CDR3 is 18 amino acids. The CDR3 DNA sequence: TGTGCCAGTAGCTCAGTAGCAGGGGTTAGGTCTGGGGCCAACGTCCTGACTTTC. Encoded protein: CASSSVAGVRSGANVLTF. The full variable domain, with the rest looked up from reference TRBV19 and TRBJ2-6, is DGGITQSPKYLFRKEGQNVTLSCEQNLNHDAMYWYRQDPGQGLRLIYYSQIVNDFQKGDIAEGYSVSREKKESFPLTVTSAQKNPTAFYLCASSSVAGVRSGANVLTFGAGSRLTVL.

The chain couples TRBV6-2 or TRBV6-3 to TRBJ1-1; a weak D match, TRBD1 (5 bases). From germline, CDR1 is MNHEY and CDR2 SVGEGT. Between the trimmed V and J ends, which lost 2 bases and 5 bases, there was a span of 15 bases. The CDR3 runs to 15 residues. CDR3 sequence (DNA): TGTGCCAGCAGTTACGTTGGGCAGGGAGGGACTGAAGCTTTCTTT. It codes for CASSYVGQGGTEAFF.

The rearrangement links TRBV11-2 to TRBJ2-2, with D possibly being TRBD2 (6 bases). V was shortened by 5 bases and J by 4 bases, with 11 bases between the two germline ends. The CDR3 runs to 14 residues. The germline V gene has CDR1 SGHAT and CDR2 FQNNGV. The CDR3 sequence: CASSPGTFTGELFF. CDR3 in DNA: TGTGCCAGCAGCCCGGGGACTTTCACCGGGGAGCTGTTTTTT.

This chain joins TRBV5-4 and TRBJ2-3; perhaps TRBD1 as D (6 bases). With 0 bases removed from V and 2 bases from J, the gap between germline ends came to 13 bases. This CDR3 region has 16 residues. Germline V gives CDR1 SGHNT, CDR2 YYREEE (reference sequence). The CDR3 bases are TGTGCCAGCAGCTTGGACCCCGGACAGAACACAGATACGCAGTATTTT. This codes for CASSLDPGQNTDTQYF.

The genes are TRBV5-5 and TRBJ1-4; D is perhaps TRBD1 (6 bases). CDR1 is SGHKS, CDR2 YYEKEE, per germline (reference sequence). Between the trimmed V and J ends, which lost 1 base and 7 bases, there was a span of 14 bases. The CDR3 extends over 15 amino acids. Here the CDR3 reads CASSLYLQGREKLFF. CDR3 DNA sequence: TGTGCCAGCAGCTTGTATTTGCAGGGGCGTGAAAAACTGTTTTTT.

The chain is built from TRBV5-1 and TRBJ2-3; D uncertain. From germline, CDR1 is SGHRS and CDR2 YFSETQ. The CDR3 sequence is 14 residues long. The V end lost 0 bases, the J end lost 1 base, and 6 bases lay between the germline ends. CDR3 amino acids: CASSLDGRTDTQYF. The CDR3 DNA reads as TGCGCCAGCAGCTTGGACGGTCGCACAGATACGCAGTATTTT.

V gene TRBV3-1 (or the pseudogene TRBV3-2) combines with J gene TRBJ1-1; 12 bases map to TRBD1. CDR3 length: 13 residues. Germline CDR1 LGHDT, CDR2 YNNKEL (reference sequence). With V trimmed by 1 base and J by 12 bases, 3 bases remained unmatched. This CDR3 is CASSQGRDRGPFF. Written as DNA, the CDR3 is TGTGCCAGCAGCCAAGGGAGGGACAGGGGGCCTTTCTTT.

The chain links TRBV27 to TRBJ1-2, with D unresolved. The CDR3 is made up of 11 amino acids. Germline-derived CDR1 and CDR2 are MNHEY and SMNVEV (reference sequence). The germline V and J ends were trimmed by 7 bases and 6 bases, with 9 bases remaining between them. The CDR3 DNA reads as TGTGCCAGCACCGCCGGGGATGGCTACACCTTC. Translated: CASTAGDGYTF.

The chain couples TRBV6-2 or TRBV6-3 to TRBJ2-3, with D perhaps matching TRBD2 (5 bases). This CDR3 is built from 17 residues. Trimming shortened V by 2 bases and J by 0 bases, and 15 bases separated the two germline ends. Germline V gene lookup returns CDR1 MNHEY and CDR2 SVGEGT. The CDR3 sequence: CASSYPAVHISTDTQYF. The CDR3 coding sequence is TGTGCCAGCAGTTACCCAGCGGTTCACATTAGCACAGATACGCAGTATTTT.

The chain combines TRBV3-1 (or the pseudogene TRBV3-2) with TRBJ2-1, with 10 bases aligning to TRBD2. The V gene end was trimmed by 0 bases and the J gene end by 12 bases; junction bases not matched to a gene: 11. CDR1 and CDR2 (germline): LGHDT, YNNKEL (reference sequence). The CDR3 spans 16 residues. This chain's CDR3 is CASSQEGASGRIGQFF. The CDR3 coding sequence is TGTGCCAGCAGCCAAGAGGGAGCTAGCGGGAGAATAGGGCAGTTCTTC.

This rearrangement joins TRBV18 to TRBJ2-7; tentative D call: TRBD2 (6 bases). CDR3 length: 13 amino acids. CDR1 is KGHSH and CDR2 is LQKENI in the germline V gene. Trimming stripped 3 bases from V and 3 bases from J, with 9 bases between. CDR3 bases: TGTGCCAGCTCACCTCCGGGACTCTACGAGCAGTACTTC. Translation gives CASSPPGLYEQYF. The entire variable domain, with the rest obtained from reference TRBV18 and TRBJ2-7, is as follows: NAGVMQNPRHLVRRRGQEARLRCSPMKGHSHVYWYRQLPEEGLKFMVYLQKENIIDESGMPKERFSAEFPKEGPSILRIQQVVRGDSAAYFCASSPPGLYEQYFGPGTRLTVT.

This CDR3 is CASSYSIGTGLYDGYTF. In DNA form, the CDR3 reads TGTGCCAGCAGTTACTCGATTGGGACAGGGCTATACGATGGCTACACCTTC. The J gene is TRBJ1-2, the V gene TRBV6-2 or TRBV6-3; 9 bases map to TRBD1. CDR1 and CDR2 from the germline V gene are MNHEY and SVGEGT. The CDR3 has 17 residues. Germline trimming cut 0 bases from V and 6 bases from J; bases unmatched to any gene: 11.